The 18 T cell receptor beta chains presented below share a single source sample, sequenced in a study of cytomegalovirus exposure and HLA in healthy donors. The PCR employed 60 Vbeta primers together with 13 Jbeta primers. TCRdb's table, derived via immunoSEQ multiplex PCR, lists solely in-frame clones and lacks some. The sample gives around 200,000 clones, under 85% of which show up once; 1.5% to 2% is in the top ten. Sequencing used PBMCs. The receptors were gathered from a man in his forties or fifties in good health and CMV-seronegative.

The chain employs TRBV11-2 and TRBJ1-5; 9 bases match TRBD1. CDR1 and CDR2 from the germline V gene are SGHAT and FQNNGV. J was trimmed by 1 base and V by 5 bases; bases with no gene match: 6. The CDR3 sequence is 16 residues long. Written as DNA, the CDR3 is TGTGCCAGCAGCCGAGGGGACAGGGTGAGCAATCAGCCCCAGCATTTT. Translated: CASSRGDRVSNQPQHF. The full variable domain, rest sourced from reference TRBV11-2 and TRBJ1-5, is EAGVAQSPRYKIIEKRQSVAFWCNPISGHATLYWYQQILGQGPKLLIQFQNNGVVDDSQLPKDRFSAERLKGVDSTLKIQPAKLEDSAVYLCASSRGDRVSNQPQHFGDGTRLSIL.

The V and J genes are TRBV30 and TRBJ1-6, with TRBD1 matching 11 bases. The CDR3 has 15 amino acids. With V trimmed by 8 bases and J by 5 bases, 8 bases remained unmatched. Germline-derived CDR1 and CDR2 are GTSNPN and SVGIG (reference sequence). The CDR3 region has the DNA TGTGCCGTTCGGACAGGGGGCATAAATAATTCACCCCTCCACTTT. Translating gives CAVRTGGINNSPLHF.

A remark on this clone: One junction end disagrees with the germline gene, perhaps due to a read error. The gene calls are TRBV27 and TRBJ2-7; tentative D call: TRBD1 (5 bases). Germline values: CDR1 MNHEY, CDR2 SMNVEV (reference sequence). This CDR3 comprises 12 residues. The CDR3 nucleotides are TGTGCCAGCGGACAATCCTCCTTCGAGCAGTACTTC. Translation: CASGQSSFEQYF.

The chain recombines TRBV10-3 with TRBJ2-7, with D possibly TRBD1 on 6 matching bases. The CDR3 spans 15 residues. V was cut by 5 bases and J by 3 bases, with 17 bases left in between. CDR1 ENHRY and CDR2 SYGVKD come from the germline V gene. CDR3 sequence reads: CAISPRGAGDYEQYF. The DNA of the CDR3 is TGTGCCATCAGTCCAAGAGGGGCAGGGGACTACGAGCAGTACTTC.

This clone was counted between two and nine times. The chain uses TRBV10-2 and TRBJ2-2, with D perhaps TRBD2 (7 bases). Trimming removed 2 bases from V and 1 base from J, with 20 bases in between. Per the germline V gene, CDR1 is WSHSY and CDR2 is SAAADI. There are 19 residues in the CDR3. CDR3 DNA sequence: TGCGCCAGCAGTGAGGATAAGACTTGGGGGGGACAGAACACCGGGGAGCTGTTTTTT. Amino acid sequence: CASSEDKTWGGQNTGELFF.

The CDR3 sequence is CASSLVGGGDGYTF. In DNA, the CDR3 is TGTGCCAGCAGCCTCGTAGGAGGGGGCGATGGCTACACCTTC. The chain carries TRBV5-5 and TRBJ1-2; the match to TRBD1 covers 7 bases. Germline assignment: CDR1 SGHKS and CDR2 YYEKEE (reference sequence). The CDR3 totals 14 residues. With V trimmed by 4 bases and J by 6 bases, 9 bases remained unmatched.

The chain joins TRBV6-5 to TRBJ2-1, with 7 bases aligning to TRBD2. With 5 bases clipped from V and 3 bases from J, the junction kept 7 bases outside the gene matches. CDR1 and CDR2 (germline): MNHEY, SVGAGI. The CDR3 is 15 residues long. The CDR3 reads CASSVTGGGYNEQFF. The CDR3 DNA follows: TGTGCCAGCAGTGTAACGGGGGGAGGCTACAATGAGCAGTTCTTC.

The chain links TRBV30 to TRBJ1-2, with 8 bases lining up with TRBD1. Germline CDR1 is GTSNPN and CDR2 is SVGIG (reference sequence). The CDR3 length is 11 residues. Trimming removed 5 bases from V and 13 bases from J; junction bases left unmatched: 9. The CDR3 spells CAWVRDRYSTF. DNA of the CDR3: TGTGCCTGGGTCCGGGACAGGTATTCCACCTTC.

This clone showed up just once. This chain joins TRBV28 and TRBJ2-7, with D tentatively TRBD2 (6 bases). V shed 10 bases and J shed 3 bases, with 19 bases lying between them. The CDR3 spans 14 residues. The germline gives CDR1 MDHEN, CDR2 SYDVKM. DNA for the CDR3: TGTGCCACCAGGGCGGGGACGGCTAGCTACGAGCAGTACTTC. Translation gives CATRAGTASYEQYF. Full variable domain (outside the CDR3, taken from reference TRBV28 and TRBJ2-7): DVKVTQSSRYLVKRTGEKVFLECVQDMDHENMFWYRQDPGLGLRLIYFSYDVKMKEKGDIPEGYSVSREKKERFSLILESASTNQTSMYLCATRAGTASYEQYFGPGTRLTVT.

CDR3 coding DNA: TGTGCCAGCAGTGAGGGAGCCCCCTACGAGCAGTACTTC. Translation: CASSEGAPYEQYF. The rearrangement joins TRBV6-1 to TRBJ2-5, with D possibly matching TRBD2 (5 bases). The J call may not be correct, given that the DNA end is closer to TRBJ2-7. The CDR3 runs 13 residues. Germline CDR1 is MNHNS and CDR2 is SASEGT.

This chain links TRBV4-2 with TRBJ2-3; 8 positions match TRBD1. Trimming at V came to 5 bases and at J to 1 base, leaving 5 bases not matched to a gene. Germline V gives CDR1 LGHNA, CDR2 YNFKEQ. This CDR3 region has 15 residues. CDR3 sequence reads: CASSFQGAGTDTQYF. CDR3 in DNA: TGTGCCAGCAGCTTCCAGGGGGCGGGCACAGATACGCAGTATTTT.

The chain recombines TRBV6-5 with TRBJ2-7, with D possibly being TRBD1 (5 bases). V was cut by 6 bases and J by 4 bases, with 13 bases left in between. Germline V CDR1 and CDR2: MNHEY, SVGAGI. The CDR3 totals 13 residues. The CDR3 loop is CASRSDSPYEQYF. The CDR3 DNA reads as TGTGCCAGCAGATCAGACAGCCCTTACGAGCAGTACTTC.

This clone was detected only a few times. The chain is built from TRBV7-3 and TRBJ2-2; perhaps TRBD2 as D (6 bases). V was shortened by 0 bases and J by 5 bases, with 13 bases between the two germline ends. The CDR3 extends over 16 amino acids. Germline CDR1 SGHTA, CDR2 FQGTGA. The CDR3 is CASSLTATSSTGELFF. DNA for the CDR3: TGTGCCAGCAGCTTAACAGCCACTAGCTCAACCGGGGAGCTGTTTTTT.

The rearrangement links TRBV29-1 to TRBJ1-2; D is ambiguous. The germline V and J ends were trimmed by 6 bases and 7 bases, with 15 bases remaining between them. CDR1 is SQVTM, CDR2 ANQGSEA, per germline. This CDR3 contains 12 residues. The CDR3 sequence: CSVRLRGSGYTF. The CDR3 DNA follows: TGCAGCGTGCGCCTCCGAGGGTCTGGCTACACCTTC.

A word on this clone: The sample has other DNA sequences that encode this CDR3 too. The chain employs TRBV25-1 and TRBJ2-1; D remains ambiguous. Germline values: CDR1 MGHDK, CDR2 SYGVNS. The CDR3 spans 13 residues. The ends were cut back, 4 bases at V and 3 bases at J, with 7 bases in the middle. The CDR3 here is CASSGTGYNEQFF. The DNA of the CDR3 is TGTGCCAGCAGTGGAACTGGCTACAATGAGCAGTTCTTC.

Note on this clone: The junction differs from germline at one of its ends, possibly a read error. This chain links TRBV30 with TRBJ1-3; 9 bases match TRBD1. This CDR3 region has 13 residues. The germline gives CDR1 GTSNPN, CDR2 SVGIG (reference sequence). In nucleotides, the CDR3 is TGTGCCTGGAACAGGGGGCCAGGTAACACCATATCTTTT. Encoded protein: CAWNRGPGNTISF.

This rearrangement joins TRBV6-1 to TRBJ2-1, with 10 bases that match TRBD2. Germline V gives CDR1 MNHNS, CDR2 SASEGT. CDR3 size: 15 residues. The V and J ends lost 5 bases and 7 bases, in that order; junction bases with no gene match: 8. The CDR3 DNA is TGTGCCAGCAGTCCCATAGCGGGAGGCCTTAATGAGCAGTTCTTC. It yields the protein CASSPIAGGLNEQFF.

The chain combines TRBV7-6 with TRBJ2-3; TRBD2 aligns across 8 bases. Trimming took 3 bases from V and 1 from J; bases not matched to a gene: 3. The CDR3 length is 15 residues. The germline V gene encodes CDR1 SGHVS and CDR2 FNYEAQ. The CDR3, as DNA: TGTGCCAGCAGCTTGGGACTAGTCGGCACAGATACGCAGTATTTT. Amino acid sequence: CASSLGLVGTDTQYF.